This T cell receptor beta chain was sequenced for a study of blood T cell repertoires in COVID-19. The wider study: Some COVID-19 samples were acute and others convalescent; all came from the United States, Italy and Spain.

Source study methods: Amplified reference gene primers provided the basis for estimating nucleated cell counts. TCRdb's copy holds only in-frame clones and misses some; the assay was immunoSEQ multiplex PCR. From that table come the V and J calls and clone size; the DNA was used to work out D and trimming. Of tens of thousands of clones in the sample, just over 90% are singletons; the top ten hold 0.3% to 0.4%. The Seattle patients, enrolled during active infection, were followed longitudinally. The germline CDR1 and CDR2 sequences are SGHRS and YFSETQ. This CDR3 contains 14 residues. The V segment lost 0 bases and the J segment 7 bases; nucleotides outside the gene matches: 5.

The V gene is TRBV5-1, the J gene TRBJ1-1; 8 nucleotides agree with TRBD1. The receptor comes from a man aged 50 to 59 with COVID-19, enrolled during active disease. The sample taken for sequencing was peripheral blood. Here the CDR3 reads CASSLADRELEAFF. The CDR3, as DNA: TGCGCCAGCAGCTTGGCGGACAGGGAACTTGAAGCTTTCTTT.